This paragraph reports one TCR beta chain. The antigen is unknown. The sample belongs to a study of T cell repertoires in cytomegalovirus infection. TCRdb recomputed calls from the reads with MiXCR, one row per CDR3 protein. The sample shows some 200,000 distinct CDR3 sequences, about 38% of them seen only once. The TCR originated in a human donor in good health (CMV status not recorded). Some clones in this sample may be carry-over from other donors' samples. The sample consisted of CD8+ T cells from cultured PBMCs, taken from culture after CMV antigen stimulation.

CDR3 amino acids: CASSFSRTSGFTDTQYF. The CDR3 DNA reads TGTGCCAGCAGTTTTAGTCGAACTAGCGGTTTCACAGATACGCAGTATTTT. V gene TRBV28 combines with J gene TRBJ2-3, with TRBD2 identical over 8 bases. The CDR3 spans 17 residues. Germline values: CDR1 MDHEN, CDR2 SYDVKM. V was clipped by 3 bases and J by 2 bases; unmatched bases: 10.